One sample yielded the 11 T cell receptor beta chains listed below, sequenced in a study of post-analysis software for immune sequencing data. Broader study findings: Patients used several TRBV segments, including TRBV5-6, TRBV5-1 and TRBV20-1, more often than controls.

TCR beta cDNA libraries included unique molecular identifiers. TCRdb re-derived calls from the PCR reads in MiXCR, one entry per CDR3 protein. In the table there are about 430,000 distinct CDR3 sequences, about 40% of which are singletons. Antigen specificity for these receptors is unknown. Source material: blood. The source is a girl aged 2-10 years with multiple sclerosis.

This sequence joins TRBV5-1 and TRBJ2-3, with D possibly called TRBD1 or TRBD2 (5 bases each). The CDR3 is 14 amino acids. Germline assignment: CDR1 SGHRS and CDR2 YFSETQ. The V end lost 0 bases, the J end lost 6 bases, and 11 bases lay between the germline ends. This chain's CDR3 is CASSLGVGDDTQYF. The CDR3 DNA follows: TGCGCCAGCAGCTTGGGGGTAGGGGACGATACGCAGTATTTT.

This chain links TRBV27 with TRBJ1-2, with D maybe TRBD1 (5 bases). Germline values: CDR1 MNHEY, CDR2 SMNVEV (reference sequence). Trimming took off 6 bases at V and 1 base at J, with 15 bases between the two ends. The CDR3 is 15 amino acids. CDR3 sequence reads: CASSTGTTLNYGYTF. The CDR3 DNA is TGTGCCAGCAGCACCGGGACTACCCTTAACTATGGCTACACCTTC.

As to this clonotype: One end of the junction varies from germline; a read error may be responsible. This rearrangement joins TRBV6-6 to TRBJ2-1; D perhaps matches TRBD1 (5 bases). The CDR3 spans 12 residues. Germline V CDR1 and CDR2: MNHNY, SVGAGI (reference sequence). DNA for the CDR3: TGTGCCGGCAGCCAGGGTCTCGGCGAGCAGTTCTTC. Protein: CAGSQGLGEQFF.

This clonotype has only a few counts. V and J are TRBV6-5 and TRBJ2-3, with D maybe TRBD2 (7 bases). This CDR3 contains 19 residues. From germline, CDR1 is MNHEY and CDR2 SVGAGI. Deletions cut 3 bases from V and 4 bases from J, with 26 bases between. CDR3 sequence: CASSYKFGAGASKADTQYF. The CDR3 DNA reads as TGTGCCAGCAGTTATAAGTTTGGGGCGGGGGCGTCGAAGGCAGATACGCAGTATTTT.

Remarks on this clonotype: Its ends do not fully match the called genes, so a read error is possible. The chain couples TRBV20-1 to TRBJ2-1; 13 nucleotides line up with TRBD2. The CDR3 spans 15 residues. CDR1 is DFQATT and CDR2 is SNEGSKA in the germline V gene (reference sequence). CDR3 coding DNA: TGCAGTGCCAACCTTGGGACTAGCGGGGTTAATGGGCAGTTCTTC. Residues: CSANLGTSGVNGQFF.

J is TRBJ2-7 and V is TRBV5-1; 9 positions agree with TRBD1. Trimming at V came to 3 bases and at J to 6 bases, leaving 10 bases not matched to a gene. This CDR3 is built from 15 residues. Germline values: CDR1 SGHRS, CDR2 YFSETQ. CDR3 coding DNA: TGCGCCAGCAGCTGGGGACAGGGCCTCCTCCTCGAGCAGTACTTC. Encoded protein: CASSWGQGLLLEQYF.

The chain employs TRBV3-1 and TRBJ2-6; TRBD1 agrees at 8 bases. The V segment lost 4 bases and the J segment 0 bases; nucleotides outside the gene matches: 11. CDR3 length: 19 residues. Looked up from germline, CDR1 is LGHDT and CDR2 is YNNKEL (reference sequence). CDR3 bases: TGTGCCAGCAGCCCGAAGCCAACCGGGACAGGCTCTGGGGCCAACGTCCTGACTTTC. The encoded protein is CASSPKPTGTGSGANVLTF.

The chain carries TRBV24-1 and TRBJ2-1; 8 bases match TRBD1. CDR1 is KGHDR and CDR2 is SFDVKD in the germline V gene. The CDR3 has 16 amino acids. V was clipped by 0 bases and J by 6 bases; unmatched bases: 6. The CDR3, as DNA: TGTGCCACCAGTGATTTGCTTGGACAGGGACGCAATGAGCAGTTCTTC. Residues: CATSDLLGQGRNEQFF.

V is TRBV5-1 and J is TRBJ2-1; D gene uncertain. CDR3 length: 13 residues. Germline V CDR1 and CDR2: SGHRS, YFSETQ. Trimming pared 4 bases from V and 6 bases from J, leaving 11 bases between. The CDR3, as DNA: TGCGCCAGCAGCCCCGGTCGGGTCAATGAGCAGTTCTTC. Protein sequence: CASSPGRVNEQFF.

This clonotype was counted between two and nine times. This chain links TRBV7-9 with TRBJ1-2; unclear D gene. This CDR3 region has 14 residues. Between the trimmed V and J ends, which lost 1 base and 8 bases, there was a span of 14 bases. Looked up from germline, CDR1 is SEHNR and CDR2 is FQNEAQ (reference sequence). DNA of the CDR3: TGTGCCAGCAGCTTAGAATCAGTCGTGGGCGGCTACACCTTC. Translating gives CASSLESVVGGYTF. Supplemented by reference TRBV7-9 and TRBJ1-2, the full variable domain reads DTGVSQNPRHKITKRGQNVTFRCDPISEHNRLYWYRQTLGQGPEFLTYFQNEAQLEKSRLLSDRFSAERPKGSFSTLEIQRTEQGDSAMYLCASSLESVVGGYTFGSGTRLTVV.

This clonotype came up a few times. V usage is TRBV28 and J usage is TRBJ2-6, with 7 bases matching TRBD1. The germline V gene encodes CDR1 MDHEN and CDR2 SYDVKM. The V and J ends lost 1 base and 1 base, in that order; junction bases with no gene match: 7. The CDR3 has 18 residues. CDR3 sequence: CASSLYSGQMSGANVLTF. The CDR3 DNA is TGTGCCAGCAGTTTATACTCGGGACAGATGTCTGGGGCCAACGTCCTGACTTTC.